Following are 31 T cell receptor beta chains from one sample sequenced in a study of regulatory T cells in long-lasting Graves disease (dated by TCRdb to the early 2020s). The sample's time point, from its label and the paper: newly diagnosed GD, antithyroid drugs for less than 3 months. For both TCR sequencing and RNA sequencing, RNA was extracted from PBMCs in TRIzol. Library construction relied on multiplex PCR. The sequencing machine was an Illumina HiSeq 4000. To build TCR beta libraries, CDR3 regions were amplified by Arm-PCR using iRepertoire HTBI primers. TCRdb reprocessed the public reads (quality trimming at Q25 with fastp, clone calling with MiXCR) and kept in-frame beta chains. Every CDR3 protein is listed once, alongside the most common genes and DNA of its rows. For this sample the table gives about 440,000 distinct CDR3 sequences, of which more than 12% were detected only once. The leading ten clones occupy around 17% of the sample.

The same data also went into a second study, on T cells in Graves' hyperthyroidism and ophthalmopathy.

The starting material was peripheral blood mononuclear cells (PBMCs), obtained at new diagnosis, from a patient treated with antithyroid drugs. The receptors stem from a woman in her twenties or thirties with Graves disease. Donor details come from another sample of the same person, matched by shared clones.

This clonotype has a count of ten or more. The chain is built from TRBV20-1 and TRBJ2-7; D ambiguous. Looked up from germline, CDR1 is DFQATT and CDR2 is SNEGSKA (reference sequence). The CDR3 is 12 amino acids. Trimming shortened V by 4 bases and J by 0 bases, and 7 bases separated the two germline ends. The CDR3 is CSATRSSYEQYF. The CDR3 DNA sequence: TGCAGTGCTACCAGGAGCTCCTACGAGCAGTACTTC.

At least ten counts were recorded for this clonotype. J is TRBJ2-1 and V is TRBV5-1; D not certain. Germline V lookup: CDR1 SGHRS, CDR2 YFSETQ. The CDR3 is 14 amino acids. V gave up 6 bases and J gave up 7 bases, with 17 bases separating them. This chain's CDR3 is CASKGSSLGNEQFF. The CDR3 DNA is TGCGCCAGCAAGGGAAGTAGCCTGGGGAATGAGCAGTTCTTC.

This clonotype has only a few counts. This chain uses TRBV28 with TRBJ2-1; D may be TRBD1 or TRBD2 (5 bases each). Deletions cut 3 bases from V and 0 bases from J, with 24 bases between. The CDR3 is 20 residues long. Per germline, CDR1 MDHEN and CDR2 SYDVKM. The CDR3 loop reads CASSFHTSGRLFSSYNEQFF. CDR3 nucleotides: TGTGCCAGCAGTTTTCACACTTCGGGGCGACTATTCAGCTCCTACAATGAGCAGTTCTTC.

Ten or more counts support this clonotype. The chain has TRBV28 and TRBJ2-1, with D perhaps matching TRBD1 or TRBD2 (5 bases each). The V end lost 11 bases, the J end lost 0 bases, and 11 bases lay between the germline ends. CDR1 MDHEN and CDR2 SYDVKM come from the germline V gene. CDR3 size: 13 residues. The CDR3 nucleotides are TGTGCCGGATCAGGGAGCTCCTACAATGAGCAGTTCTTC. This encodes CAGSGSSYNEQFF.

This clonotype occurred many times. V gene TRBV3-1 combines with J gene TRBJ2-7; 7 bases line up with TRBD2. Germline V CDR1 and CDR2: LGHDT, YNNKEL (reference sequence). The junction had 5 bases not matched to a gene; V was cut back by 1 base and J by 5 bases. This CDR3 has 14 residues. CDR3 in amino acids: CASSQGELANEQYF. CDR3 coding DNA: TGTGCCAGCAGCCAAGGGGAACTAGCGAACGAGCAGTACTTC.

This clonotype was seen only a few times. The chain joins TRBV12-5 to TRBJ1-6; no reliable D call. Germline V gene sequence: CDR1 LGHNT, CDR2 FRNRAP. The V end lost 2 bases, the J end lost 0 bases, and 5 bases lay between the germline ends. The CDR3 contains 15 residues. The CDR3 DNA follows: TGTGCTAGTGGTTTGTCTGGCTCCTATAATTCACCCCTCCACTTT. This sequence encodes CASGLSGSYNSPLHF.

This clonotype showed up many times. The chain couples TRBV27 to TRBJ2-3; TRBD2 agrees at 9 bases. V was pared by 5 bases and J by 1 base, with 10 bases of the junction left unmatched. Germline lookup yields CDR1 MNHEY and CDR2 SMNVEV (reference sequence). CDR3 size: 17 residues. The CDR3 here is CASSPPLVAGGTDTQYF. CDR3 nucleotides: TGTGCCAGCAGTCCTCCTTTGGTAGCGGGAGGCACAGATACGCAGTATTTT.

V gene TRBV19 combines with J gene TRBJ2-7, with D possibly being TRBD2 (6 bases). V was trimmed by 2 bases and J by 4 bases, leaving 21 bases between them. This CDR3 contains 17 residues. CDR1 LNHDA and CDR2 SQIVND come from the germline V gene (reference sequence). The CDR3 DNA follows: TGTGCCAGTAGTATAACTTCCGGGATCACGGCGGGATACGAGCAGTACTTC. Translation: CASSITSGITAGYEQYF. The whole variable domain, remainder taken from reference TRBV19 and TRBJ2-7, is DGGITQSPKYLFRKEGQNVTLSCEQNLNHDAMYWYRQDPGQGLRLIYYSQIVNDFQKGDIAEGYSVSREKKESFPLTVTSAQKNPTAFYLCASSITSGITAGYEQYFGPGTRLTVT.

Ten or more counts support this clonotype. This chain uses TRBV27 with TRBJ2-1, with D possibly being TRBD1 or TRBD2 (5 bases each). V was trimmed by 6 bases and J by 7 bases, leaving 16 bases between them. CDR3 length equals 14 residues. The germline V gene has CDR1 MNHEY and CDR2 SMNVEV (reference sequence). CDR3: CASSFGTLGNEQFF. The CDR3 DNA follows: TGTGCCAGCAGCTTCGGGACCCTGGGGAATGAGCAGTTCTTC.

This clonotype appeared many times. V is TRBV12-3 or TRBV12-4 and J is TRBJ1-1; 8 bases align to TRBD1. The CDR3 contains 12 residues. V lost 5 bases and J lost 6; bases outside the gene matches: 2. The CDR3 sequence is CASSLQGAEAFF. CDR3 coding DNA: TGTGCCAGCAGTCTACAGGGGGCTGAAGCTTTCTTT.

This clonotype was seen at least ten times. The chain links TRBV27 to TRBJ2-1; 9 bases fit TRBD1. Per germline, CDR1 MNHEY and CDR2 SMNVEV (reference sequence). V shed 7 bases and J 7 bases; nucleotides not matched to a gene: 23. The CDR3 is 19 residues long. Written as DNA, the CDR3 is TGTGCCAGCACTATTGTGGTGGAACAGGGGGCAAGAACTTGGAATGAGCAGTTCTTC. Translated: CASTIVVEQGARTWNEQFF.

This clonotype was picked up many times. Mismatch with germline at one junction end may stem from a read error. The chain combines TRBV11-1 with TRBJ2-3, with TRBD2 matching over 11 bases. The CDR3 totals 16 residues. Germline CDR1 and CDR2: SGHAT and FQDESV (reference sequence). CDR3 coding DNA: TGCGCCAGCAGCTATTCCCCTGGGACTAGCGGAGATACGCAGTATTTT. This sequence encodes CASSYSPGTSGDTQYF.

The rearrangement links TRBV7-8 to TRBJ2-3, with 11 bases identical to TRBD2. Germline V gene lookup returns CDR1 SGHVS and CDR2 FQNEAQ. The CDR3 totals 16 residues. The V gene end was trimmed by 4 bases and the J gene end by 5 bases; junction bases not matched to a gene: 8. For the CDR3, the DNA is TGTGCCAGCAGCTCCTACACTAGCGGGAGCGGAGATACGCAGTATTTT. Amino acid sequence: CASSSYTSGSGDTQYF.

Many counts were recorded for this clonotype. The V gene is TRBV30, the J gene TRBJ1-2, with D unresolved. Per germline, CDR1 GTSNPN and CDR2 SVGIG (reference sequence). The CDR3 covers 11 residues. With 1 base removed from V and 8 bases from J, the gap between germline ends came to 8 bases. The chain's CDR3 is CAWSEGFGYTF. CDR3 coding DNA: TGTGCCTGGAGTGAGGGTTTCGGCTACACCTTC.

V gene TRBV5-6 combines with J gene TRBJ2-7, with no clear D. CDR1 and CDR2 from the germline V gene are SGHDT and YYEEEE. CDR3 length: 14 amino acids. Trimming took off 4 bases at V and 3 bases at J, with 14 bases between the two ends. The CDR3 coding sequence is TGTGCCAGCAGCCTCGGGTCCTCTGTCTACGAGCAGTACTTC. Residues: CASSLGSSVYEQYF.

As to this clonotype: A much larger clonotype is one base distant, so this may be a read error. The gene calls are TRBV18 and TRBJ2-5, with D possibly being TRBD2 (5 bases). CDR1 is KGHSH and CDR2 is LQKENI in the germline V gene. This CDR3 contains 15 residues. CDR3 amino acids: CVSSPLRERQETQYF. In DNA form, the CDR3 reads TGTGTCAGCTCACCGCTGAGGGAGAGACAAGAGACCCAGTACTTC.

This clonotype occurred a few times. The chain is built from TRBV10-3 and TRBJ2-1; D gene ambiguous. The CDR3 covers 12 residues. CDR1 ENHRY and CDR2 SYGVKD come from the germline V gene. Trimming removed 6 bases from V and 6 bases from J, with 9 bases in between. The CDR3 DNA follows: TGTGCCATCAGAGGACGTTCCAATGAGCAGTTCTTC. It translates to CAIRGRSNEQFF.

This clonotype was detected many times. This chain joins TRBV5-1 and TRBJ2-7; 7 bases match TRBD1. CDR1 and CDR2 (germline): SGHRS, YFSETQ. V lost 4 bases, J lost 3 bases, and 4 bases stayed unmatched. The CDR3 is made up of 13 amino acids. CDR3 residues: CASSPGQLYEQYF. In nucleotides, the CDR3 is TGCGCCAGCAGCCCGGGACAGCTCTACGAGCAGTACTTC.

This clonotype has at least ten counts. The V call is TRBV12-3 or TRBV12-4, the J call TRBJ2-1; D might be TRBD1 (5 bases). This CDR3 comprises 17 residues. With 5 bases removed from V and 1 base from J, the gap between germline ends came to 18 bases. The CDR3 loop is CASSPNSRARSYNEQFF. The CDR3 DNA is TGTGCCAGCAGTCCAAACTCCAGGGCGAGGTCCTACAATGAGCAGTTCTTC.

Many counts were recorded for this clonotype. The chain is built from TRBV20-1 and TRBJ2-1; TRBD2 matches 8 bases. Germline-derived CDR1 and CDR2 are DFQATT and SNEGSKA (reference sequence). CDR3 length equals 14 residues. V trimming: 6 bases; J trimming: 3 bases; junction bases outside the gene matches: 7. The CDR3 bases are TGCAGTGCATCCTCCGGGACTAGCTACAATGAGCAGTTCTTC. Its protein product is CSASSGTSYNEQFF.

This clonotype was counted many times. V gene TRBV7-3 combines with J gene TRBJ2-6; D not resolved. Germline values: CDR1 SGHTA, CDR2 FQGTGA. The CDR3 extends over 16 amino acids. The V gene lost 5 bases and the J gene lost 0 bases, with 11 bases spanning the gap. The CDR3 coding sequence is TGTGCCAGCAGCCGAGACATACGCTCTGGGGCCAACGTCCTGACTTTC. It specifies CASSRDIRSGANVLTF.

J is TRBJ2-2 and V is TRBV28; 8 positions agree with TRBD2. CDR3 size: 13 residues. From germline, CDR1 is MDHEN and CDR2 SYDVKM. Trimming at V came to 8 bases and at J to 6 bases, leaving 5 bases not matched to a gene. As DNA, the CDR3 is TGTGCCAGCCATCCGGGGGGGCCCGGGGAGCTGTTTTTT. This gives the protein CASHPGGPGELFF.

In this sample, this clonotype turned up many times. The chain joins TRBV7-8 to TRBJ1-1, with D possibly being TRBD1 (6 bases). V lost 3 bases to trimming and J lost 0 bases, with 11 bases between them. The length of the CDR3 is 15 residues. CDR1 and CDR2 (germline): SGHVS, FQNEAQ. The CDR3 here is CASSFGQLMNTEAFF. As DNA, the CDR3 is TGTGCCAGCAGCTTCGGACAGCTCATGAACACTGAAGCTTTCTTT.

At least ten counts were recorded for this clonotype. This sequence joins TRBV2 and TRBJ2-3; D may correspond to TRBD1 or TRBD2 (5 bases each). The V gene lost 3 bases and the J gene lost 0 bases, with 10 bases spanning the gap. The germline CDR1 and CDR2 sequences are SNHLY and FYNNEI. The CDR3 contains 15 residues. In DNA form, the CDR3 reads TGTGCCAGCAGTGAGAGGGACGTTAGCACAGATACGCAGTATTTT. Translated, it gives CASSERDVSTDTQYF.

This clonotype was seen repeatedly, ten times or more. Here the CDR3 reads CASSLAGGAGWSNQPQHF. CDR3 nucleotide sequence: TGTGCCAGCAGTTTAGCGGGGGGCGCGGGTTGGAGCAATCAGCCCCAGCATTTT. The chain is built from TRBV12-3 or TRBV12-4 and TRBJ1-5; D is perhaps TRBD1 (6 bases). V lost 0 bases and J lost 1, with 16 bases in between. This CDR3 contains 18 residues.

The chain carries TRBV19 and TRBJ2-7; 7 nucleotides line up with TRBD1. Looked up from germline, CDR1 is LNHDA and CDR2 is SQIVND (reference sequence). The CDR3 is 17 residues long. V lost 2 bases to trimming and J lost 3 bases; unmatched junction nucleotides: 13. The CDR3 reads CASSINLNRDSSYEQYF. CDR3 DNA sequence: TGTGCCAGTAGTATAAACCTGAACCGGGACAGCAGCTACGAGCAGTACTTC.

This clonotype showed up just a few times. The V call is TRBV19, the J call TRBJ1-5; 10 bases match TRBD1. Trimming at V came to 6 bases and at J to 1 base, leaving 12 bases not matched to a gene. The CDR3 runs 18 residues. Germline CDR1 reads LNHDA; CDR2 reads SQIVND (reference sequence). CDR3 in amino acids: CASRHLTGQGISNQPQHF. In DNA form, the CDR3 reads TGTGCCAGTAGACATTTAACGGGACAGGGGATAAGCAATCAGCCCCAGCATTTT.

This clonotype came up many times. This sequence joins TRBV27 and TRBJ1-1; a possible D gene is TRBD1 (5 bases). The CDR3 consists of 14 residues. In germline, CDR1 is MNHEY, CDR2 SMNVEV (reference sequence). V was pared by 4 bases and J by 0 bases, with 9 bases between. The CDR3 loop reads CASSWGWMNTEAFF. The CDR3 nucleotides read TGTGCCAGCAGTTGGGGGTGGATGAACACTGAAGCTTTCTTT.

This clonotype occurred many times. J is TRBJ2-1 and V is TRBV5-1; 14 positions agree with TRBD2. The CDR3 has 16 residues. Trimming took 4 bases from V and 5 from J; bases not matched to a gene: 5. Looked up from germline, CDR1 is SGHRS and CDR2 is YFSETQ. CDR3 DNA: TGCGCCAGCAGCGGTGGACTAGCGGGAGGAAACAATGAGCAGTTCTTC. It specifies CASSGGLAGGNNEQFF. Drawing the rest from reference TRBV5-1 and TRBJ2-1, the complete variable domain is KAGVTQTPRYLIKTRGQQVTLSCSPISGHRSVSWYQQTPGQGLQFLFEYFSETQRNKGNFPGRFSGRQFSNSRSEMNVSTLELGDSALYLCASSGGLAGGNNEQFFGPGTRLTVL.

This clonotype has ten or more counts. The J gene is TRBJ2-1, the V gene TRBV10-1, with 7 bases lining up with TRBD1. The CDR3 has 14 amino acids. V was clipped by 3 bases and J by 6 bases; unmatched bases: 5. The germline gives CDR1 WNHNN, CDR2 SYGVQD (reference sequence). The CDR3 region is CASSDSRQGNEQFF. The CDR3 DNA reads as TGCGCCAGCAGTGACTCACGACAGGGCAATGAGCAGTTCTTC.

In this sample, this clonotype turned up a few times. One end of the junction does not line up with germline, which may come from a read error. The chain uses TRBV12-3 or TRBV12-4 and TRBJ2-1; D remains ambiguous. The CDR3 loop spans 15 amino acids. For the CDR3, the DNA is TGTGCCAGCAGTTTAACACGGACCTTTTACAGTGAGCAGTTCTTC. Amino acid sequence: CASSLTRTFYSEQFF.